Below, one T cell receptor (beta chain) is given with its context. What it binds is not known. Trimming left V 5 bases short and J 3 bases short, with 11 bases between. The CDR3 totals 14 residues. Germline lookup yields CDR1 MDHEN and CDR2 SYDVKM. The record originates from a study of cytomegalovirus exposure and HLA in healthy donors. Overall study findings and caveats: While the bulk of TCR sequences proved rare, some public TCRs turned up in many donors.

PCR primers comprised 60 Vbeta and 13 Jbeta primers. Clones were sequenced by immunoSEQ multiplex PCR, and TCRdb holds only the in-frame ones, with some missing. The data show fewer than 200,000 clones, with approximately 80% seen just once and 1.5% to 2% held by the top ten. The receptor's source is a woman in her 30s in good health and CMV-seronegative. The J gene is TRBJ1-5, the V gene TRBV28, with D hard to call. Sample: PBMCs. CDR3 DNA sequence: TGTGCCAGCAGTCCCCAACTTACCAATCAGCCCCAGCATTTT. Protein: CASSPQLTNQPQHF. The variable domain in full, completed from reference TRBV28 and TRBJ1-5, reads DVKVTQSSRYLVKRTGEKVFLECVQDMDHENMFWYRQDPGLGLRLIYFSYDVKMKEKGDIPEGYSVSREKKERFSLILESASTNQTSMYLCASSPQLTNQPQHFGDGTRLSIL.